This T cell receptor (beta chain) was sequenced during a study of OX40 agonist ivuxolimab in advanced cancers. Study information: Patients were dosed with the agonistic anti-OX40 (CD134) antibody ivuxolimab. Findings and limits, study-wide: There were, on average, more expanded clones in CD8+ T cells than in CD4+. At doses 0.1 to 3.0 mg/kg, CD4+ and CD8+ clones expanded.

Blood draws occurred at baseline, cycle 4 day 1, and cycle 7 day 1. Generated by immunoSEQ multiplex PCR, the TCRdb table keeps only in-frame clones and is missing some. In the table there are 55,000 to 80,000 clones, 88% of which are singletons. This CDR3 comprises 15 residues. Germline assignment: CDR1 MNHEY and CDR2 SMNVEV (reference sequence). With 10 bases clipped from V and 3 bases from J, the junction kept 12 bases outside the gene matches. A remark on this clone: Antigen: not known.

The chain is built from TRBV27 and TRBJ1-1; 9 nucleotides align to TRBD1. The origin of this receptor is an adult with an advanced solid tumor such as melanoma, head and neck, liver or kidney cancer. The sample consisted of CD4+ or CD8+ T cells sorted from blood, taken in a trial of the OX40 agonist ivuxolimab. The CDR3 here is CATPTTTGGYTEAFF. Here the CDR3 DNA reads TGTGCCACCCCGACTACTACAGGGGGCTACACTGAAGCTTTCTTT.